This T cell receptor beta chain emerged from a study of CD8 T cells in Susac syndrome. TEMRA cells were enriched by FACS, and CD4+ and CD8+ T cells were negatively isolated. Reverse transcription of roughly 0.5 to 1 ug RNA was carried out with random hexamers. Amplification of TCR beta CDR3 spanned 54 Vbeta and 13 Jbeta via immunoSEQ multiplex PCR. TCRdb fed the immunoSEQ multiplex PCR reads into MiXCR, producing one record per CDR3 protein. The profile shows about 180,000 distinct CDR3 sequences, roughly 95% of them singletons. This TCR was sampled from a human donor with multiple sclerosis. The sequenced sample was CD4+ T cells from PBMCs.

CDR3 sequence: CASSFQGRYYEQYF. The CDR3 bases are TGCGCCAGCAGCTTCCAAGGCCGCTACTACGAGCAGTACTTC. The V gene is TRBV5-1, the J gene TRBJ2-7; D is undetermined. Between the trimmed V and J ends, which lost 2 bases and 3 bases, there was a span of 12 bases. Germline V gene sequence: CDR1 SGHRS, CDR2 YFSETQ. This CDR3 comprises 14 residues. Full variable domain (remainder filled in from reference TRBV5-1 and TRBJ2-7): KAGVTQTPRYLIKTRGQQVTLSCSPISGHRSVSWYQQTPGQGLQFLFEYFSETQRNKGNFPGRFSGRQFSNSRSEMNVSTLELGDSALYLCASSFQGRYYEQYFGPGTRLTVT.